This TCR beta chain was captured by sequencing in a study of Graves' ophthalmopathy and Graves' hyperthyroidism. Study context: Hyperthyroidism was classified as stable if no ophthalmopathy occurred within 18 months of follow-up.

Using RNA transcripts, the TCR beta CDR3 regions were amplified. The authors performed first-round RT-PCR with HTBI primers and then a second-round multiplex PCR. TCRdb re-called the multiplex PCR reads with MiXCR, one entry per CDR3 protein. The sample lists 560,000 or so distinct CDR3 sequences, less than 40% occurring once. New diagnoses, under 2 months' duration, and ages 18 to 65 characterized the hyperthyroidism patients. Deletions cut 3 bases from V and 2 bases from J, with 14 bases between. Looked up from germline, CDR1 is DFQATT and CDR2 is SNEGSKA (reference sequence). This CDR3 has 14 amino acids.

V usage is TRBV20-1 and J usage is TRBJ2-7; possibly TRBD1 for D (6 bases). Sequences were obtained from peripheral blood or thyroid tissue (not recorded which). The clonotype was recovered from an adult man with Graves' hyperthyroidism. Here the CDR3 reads CSASKQGPTYEQYF. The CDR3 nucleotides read TGCAGTGCTAGTAAACAGGGACCTACCTACGAGCAGTACTTC.